A selection of T cell receptor beta chains follows, all from one sample in a study of cytomegalovirus exposure and HLA in healthy donors. Sequencing used immunoSEQ multiplex PCR; TCRdb keeps in-frame clones, though not all of them. In the table there are more than 150,000 clones, 65% to 85% of which are singletons. The sequencing input was PBMCs. The receptors derive from a man over 45 in good health and CMV-seropositive. CDR3s include the opening cysteine and the closing phenylalanine or tryptophan. Fields, in order: D gene, V gene, J gene, clone size, CDR3 DNA, CDR3 protein. The D gene is left open where the match is weak. For some rows the clone size is stated as once, few or many, or as a class when expanded; others skip it.

>TRBD1|TRBV6-5|TRBJ1-1|few
TGTGCCAGCACTCGGACAGGGGGGAACACTGAAGCTTTCTTT
CASTRTGGNTEAFF
>TRBD2|TRBV11-3|TRBJ2-1|NA
TGTGCCAGCAGCTTTGGACTAGCCTCCTACAATGAGCAGTTCTTC
CASSFGLASYNEQFF
>NA|TRBV5-1|TRBJ1-1|NA
TGCGCCAGCAGCTCGGGTGTTTTGGACACTGAAGCTTTCTTT
CASSSGVLDTEAFF
>TRBD2|TRBV19|TRBJ2-1|NA
TGTGCCGCCGGGACTAGTGGCAATGAGCAGTTCTTC
CAAGTSGNEQFF
>TRBD2|TRBV10-3|TRBJ2-5|NA
TGTGCCATCAGCCCGGGACTAGCGGGAGCGACAGAGACCCAGTACTTC
CAISPGLAGATETQYF
>TRBD2|TRBV7-6|TRBJ2-3|NA
TGTGCCAGCAGCTTAGAAAGCGGGAGGGGGGCAGATACGCAGTATTTT
CASSLESGRGADTQYF
>NA|TRBV6-6|TRBJ2-7|NA
TGTGCCAGCAGTCCTACAGGGAAGAGCTCCTACGAGCAGTACTTC
CASSPTGKSSYEQYF
>NA|TRBV5-1|TRBJ2-7|few
TGCGCCAGCAGCTTATCACGGGACACTAGCTCCTACGAGCAGTACTTC
CASSLSRDTSSYEQYF
>NA|TRBV6-1|TRBJ2-5|NA
TGTGCCAGCACCCTAGGGGTAGCGGATCGAGAGACCCAGTACTTC
CASTLGVADRETQYF
>NA|TRBV27|TRBJ1-2|NA
TGTGCCAGCAGTCCCGGTAACTATGGCTACACCTTC
CASSPGNYGYTF
>NA|TRBV4-1|TRBJ1-4|NA
TGCGCCAGCAGCCGGGGCGCAACTAATGAAAAACTGTTTTTT
CASSRGATNEKLFF
>TRBD2|TRBV4-3|TRBJ2-3|few
TGCGCCAGCAGCCGCGGGGGGCTAGCGGGAGATACGCAGTATTTT
CASSRGGLAGDTQYF
>TRBD2|TRBV29-1|TRBJ2-3|NA
TGCAGCGTAGTAGCGGGGGGCACTAGCACAGATACGCAGTATTTT
CSVVAGGTSTDTQYF
>NA|TRBV5-1|TRBJ1-3|NA
TGCGCCAGCAGCTTGACAGGACCCTCTGGAAACACCATATATTTT
CASSLTGPSGNTIYF
>NA|TRBV4-3|TRBJ2-7|NA
TGCGCCAGCAGCGCGGGACTCTCGACCTACGAGCAGTACTTC
CASSAGLSTYEQYF
>NA|TRBV5-6|TRBJ1-2|NA
TGTGCCAGCAGCCCCACAGGGAACTATGGCTACACCTTC
CASSPTGNYGYTF
>NA|TRBV4-3|TRBJ1-1|NA
TGCGCCAGCAGCCAAGATCCGGTCGGGTTAAACACTGAAGCTTTCTTT
CASSQDPVGLNTEAFF
>NA|TRBV28|TRBJ1-2|NA
TGTGCCAGCAGTTTATCGGACTATGGCTACACCTTC
CASSLSDYGYTF
>NA|TRBV5-1|TRBJ1-5|NA
TGCGCCAGCAGCCCGGAGGGGAATCAGCCCCAGCATTTT
CASSPEGNQPQHF
>TRBD1|TRBV7-6|TRBJ2-1|NA
TGTGCCAGCAGCTTAGCCCGACAGGGTGGCAATGAGCAGTTCTTC
CASSLARQGGNEQFF
>NA|TRBV27|TRBJ2-7|NA
TGTGCCAGCAGTTTAGAAACAGGGAGGGACTACGAGCAGTACTTC
CASSLETGRDYEQYF
>NA|TRBV28|TRBJ1-5|NA
TGTGCCAGCAGCCACCCCAGGGGAAAGGGAGGCAATCAGCCCCAGCATTTT
CASSHPRGKGGNQPQHF
>NA|TRBV11-1|TRBJ2-7|once
TGTGCCAGCAGCGAAATCCGGGACAACTCCTACGAGCAGTACTTC
CASSEIRDNSYEQYF
>NA|TRBV9|TRBJ2-1|NA
TGTGCCAGCAGCGTAGCGGCCCCTAGGTATGAGCAGTTCTTC
CASSVAAPRYEQFF
>TRBD2|TRBV5-1|TRBJ2-5|few
TGCGCCAGCAGCTTCGGGACTAGCGGGGGTACCCTCCAAGAGACCCAGTACTTC
CASSFGTSGGTLQETQYF
>NA|TRBV7-2|TRBJ2-4|NA
TGTGCCAGCAGCTTAGAAGAGGAGGCCATTCAGTACTTC
CASSLEEEAIQYF
>NA|TRBV14|TRBJ2-5|once
TGTGCCAGCAGCCTTGGGACTGTTCGAGAGACCCAGTACTTC
CASSLGTVRETQYF
>TRBD1|TRBV19|TRBJ1-2|NA
TGTGCCAGTAGCACAGGGGGCTATGGCTACACCTTC
CASSTGGYGYTF
>NA|TRBV6-1|TRBJ1-5|NA
TGTGCCAGCAGTGGGGGCCTCCTACATCAGCCCCAGCATTTT
CASSGGLLHQPQHF
>NA|TRBV7-8|TRBJ2-2|NA
TGTGCCAGCAGCTTAAGGGGCACCGGGGAGCTGTTTTTT
CASSLRGTGELFF
>NA|TRBV29-1|TRBJ2-2|NA
TGCAGCGTTGATGAGGGCGAGGGCGCCGGGGAGCTGTTTTTT
CSVDEGEGAGELFF
>TRBD2|TRBV4-1|TRBJ2-1|few
TGCGCCAGCAGCCAAGCCCTCCCGGGGGCGACTAGCGGGAGTACCTACAATGAGCAGTTCTTC
CASSQALPGATSGSTYNEQFF
>NA|TRBV27|TRBJ2-3|once
TGTGCCAGCAGTTTCCTCCCCACAGGGATGAGAGGGACAGATACGCAGTATTTT
CASSFLPTGMRGTDTQYF
>TRBD2|TRBV30|TRBJ2-5|NA
TGTGCCTGGAGTAGACCGGGGGGAGAGACCCAGTACTTC
CAWSRPGGETQYF
>NA|TRBV27|TRBJ1-6|NA
TGTGCCAGCAGTTTATCGGGAGATAATTCACCCCTCCACTTT
CASSLSGDNSPLHF
>TRBD1|TRBV2|TRBJ1-2|NA
TGTGCCAGCACCCCGGGGTACAGGGGGCATGGCTACACCTTC
CASTPGYRGHGYTF
>NA|TRBV6-1|TRBJ2-7|NA
TGTGCCAGCAGTGCCGGACAGACCTACGAGCAGTACTTC
CASSAGQTYEQYF